The 27 T cell receptor beta chains below come from one sample, sequenced in a study of response to subunit inactivated influenza vaccine. Using its own MiXCR run on the RT-PCR reads, TCRdb lists one record per CDR3 protein. The top ten hold roughly 10% of the sample, which has 710,000 or so distinct CDR3 sequences, less than 20% seen once. The sequences come from PBMCs from blood, collected 11 to 12 days after vaccination. The receptors here all came from a man aged 50-59 years who received an inactivated influenza vaccine.

This clonotype was seen more than once but under ten times. The chain uses TRBV6-2 or TRBV6-3 and TRBJ2-1, with D maybe TRBD1 (6 bases). The CDR3 spans 15 residues. The V gene lost 9 bases and the J gene lost 4 bases, with 19 bases spanning the gap. Germline V gene lookup returns CDR1 MNHEY and CDR2 SVGEGT. Written as DNA, the CDR3 is TGTGCCAGTAAGGGGGATCGGCAGGGGTACAATGAGCAGTTCTTC. The encoded protein is CASKGDRQGYNEQFF.

The DNA of the CDR3 is TGCGCCAGCAGCTTGGAGCAAGGTCTGACTCCTGGGGCCAACGTCCTGACTTTC. Protein sequence: CASSLEQGLTPGANVLTF. The rearrangement links TRBV5-1 to TRBJ2-6, with D uncertain. V was clipped by 0 bases and J by 2 bases, with 15 bases between them. Germline CDR1 and CDR2: SGHRS and YFSETQ. The CDR3 totals 18 residues.

As for this clonotype: The junction departs from germline at one end; a sequencing error may be responsible. The chain combines TRBV29-1 with TRBJ2-5; 7 bases map to TRBD1. Germline V gene data show CDR1 as SQVTM and CDR2 as ANQGSEA. This CDR3 comprises 14 residues. The CDR3 DNA is TGCAGCGTTGATCGTTTTGGGACAGAAGAGACCGAGTACTTC. It translates to CSVDRFGTEETEYF.

This clonotype was detected ten times or more. This chain links TRBV6-5 with TRBJ1-4; 10 bases line up with TRBD1. Germline CDR1 is MNHEY and CDR2 is SVGAGI. The trim removed 2 bases at V and 6 bases at J, leaving 6 bases unmatched. The CDR3 has 16 residues. The CDR3 sequence: CASSYLGGTGDEKLFF. The CDR3 DNA reads TGTGCCAGCAGTTACCTCGGGGGGACAGGGGATGAAAAACTGTTTTTT.

This clonotype was seen more than once but under ten times. This chain connects TRBV28 to TRBJ2-7; tentative D call: TRBD2 (6 bases). Trimming pared 3 bases from V and 2 bases from J, leaving 8 bases between. There are 13 residues in the CDR3. The V gene's germline CDR1 is MDHEN and CDR2 SYDVKM. CDR3 bases: TGTGCCAGCAGTTTCCGACTAGCCTACGAGCAGTACTTC. Translated: CASSFRLAYEQYF.

The chain has TRBV5-1 and TRBJ1-1; perhaps TRBD1 as D (5 bases). The CDR3 is made up of 15 amino acids. Trimming shortened V by 2 bases and J by 1 base, and 12 bases separated the two germline ends. Germline V gene sequence: CDR1 SGHRS, CDR2 YFSETQ. CDR3 in DNA: TGCGCCAGCAGCTTCCTGGGGCAGGGGAACACTGAAGCTTTCTTT. This codes for CASSFLGQGNTEAFF. The complete variable domain, with remaining parts taken from reference TRBV5-1 and TRBJ1-1, reads KAGVTQTPRYLIKTRGQQVTLSCSPISGHRSVSWYQQTPGQGLQFLFEYFSETQRNKGNFPGRFSGRQFSNSRSEMNVSTLELGDSALYLCASSFLGQGNTEAFFGQGTRLTVV.

This clonotype was detected only a few times. The chain couples TRBV5-1 to TRBJ2-3, with D hard to call. V lost 1 base and J lost 6, with 15 bases in between. The CDR3 spans 15 residues. CDR1 and CDR2 (germline): SGHRS, YFSETQ. CDR3 DNA: TGCGCCAGCAGCTTGTCAGAAACCCGTAGGGATACGCAGTATTTT. It translates to CASSLSETRRDTQYF.

This sequence joins TRBV7-2 and TRBJ2-7; D call uncertain. The CDR3 consists of 12 residues. CDR1 is SGHTA and CDR2 is FQGNSA in the germline V gene. With 0 bases removed from V and 6 bases from J, the gap between germline ends came to 6 bases. This chain's CDR3 is CASSLAVPEQYF. CDR3 DNA sequence: TGTGCCAGCAGCTTAGCGGTTCCCGAGCAGTACTTC.

The V call is TRBV9, the J call TRBJ2-1, with D perhaps TRBD1 (5 bases). The CDR3 has 12 amino acids. Germline CDR1 SGDLS, CDR2 YYNGEE. The germline V and J ends were trimmed by 3 bases and 8 bases, with 9 bases remaining between them. The CDR3 loop reads CASSGAGHEQFF. CDR3 bases: TGTGCCAGCAGCGGAGCAGGGCATGAGCAGTTCTTC.

This chain uses TRBV7-6 with TRBJ1-4; the D gene is possibly TRBD1 (5 bases). This CDR3 contains 12 residues. The germline V gene encodes CDR1 SGHVS and CDR2 FNYEAQ. Trimming removed 5 bases at V and 7 bases at J, with 8 bases between. The CDR3 region is CASSIDSEKLFF. CDR3 coding DNA: TGTGCCAGCAGCATCGACAGTGAAAAACTGTTTTTT.

This clonotype was picked up a small number of times. The V and J genes are TRBV21-1 and TRBJ2-5; the D call TRBD1 from the table was never checked on the DNA. TRBV21-1 is a pseudogene. This CDR3 is 16 amino acids long. CDR3 sequence (DNA): TGTGCCAGCAGCAAAATTCGGACAGGGATGTGGGAGACCCAGTACTTC. Its protein product is CASSKIRTGMWETQYF.

J is TRBJ2-7 and V is TRBV11-2, with D uncertain. Germline assignment: CDR1 SGHAT and CDR2 FQNNGV. The CDR3 length is 12 residues. V was pared by 1 base and J by 6 bases, with 7 bases between. The CDR3 DNA sequence: TGTGCCAGCAGCTTAGCGCAGAGCGAGCAGTACTTC. Translated: CASSLAQSEQYF.

Only a few counts were recorded for this clonotype. The chain has TRBV4-2 and TRBJ2-3, with D possibly matching TRBD1 (5 bases). Germline assignment: CDR1 LGHNA and CDR2 YNFKEQ. This CDR3 contains 16 residues. V lost 3 bases to trimming and J lost 0 bases, with 13 bases between them. The CDR3 nucleotides read TGTGCCAGCAGCCAGCCGCAGGGTTCTAGCACAGATACGCAGTATTTT. Protein: CASSQPQGSSTDTQYF.

The J gene is TRBJ1-3, the V gene TRBV7-2; D gene ambiguous. Trimming cost V 6 bases and J 0 bases, with 12 bases left between them. CDR1 and CDR2 (germline): SGHTA, FQGNSA. This CDR3 has 15 amino acids. In nucleotides, the CDR3 is TGTGCCAGCAGACCGACGGGCCGCTCTGGAAACACCATATATTTT. Encoded protein: CASRPTGRSGNTIYF.

This clonotype has just a few counts. V and J are TRBV5-1 and TRBJ2-1; 8 positions match TRBD1. The CDR3 consists of 14 residues. The V gene's germline CDR1 is SGHRS and CDR2 YFSETQ. V was pared by 4 bases and J by 6 bases, with 6 bases of the junction left unmatched. The CDR3 region is CASSPGGVFNEQFF. In DNA form, the CDR3 reads TGCGCCAGCAGCCCAGGGGGCGTGTTCAATGAGCAGTTCTTC.

The chain couples TRBV6-2 or TRBV6-3 to TRBJ2-7, with 10 bases that match TRBD2. Germline V gives CDR1 MNHEY, CDR2 SVGEGT. V gave up 7 bases and J gave up 10 bases; unmatched junction bases: 16. The CDR3 has 15 amino acids. This CDR3 reads CASTRTSGTLGGQYF. The CDR3 DNA reads as TGTGCCAGCACACGGACTAGCGGCACCTTGGGGGGACAGTACTTC.

This sequence joins TRBV7-9 and TRBJ2-7; D is ambiguous. This CDR3 has 15 residues. Per germline, CDR1 SEHNR and CDR2 FQNEAQ (reference sequence). V lost 1 base and J 2 bases, leaving 12 bases between the germline ends. CDR3 loop: CASSLGSRSPYEQYF. The DNA of the CDR3 is TGTGCCAGCAGCTTAGGCTCCCGATCCCCCTACGAGCAGTACTTC.

The chain joins TRBV20-1 to TRBJ2-1; TRBD2 aligns across 16 bases. V shed 6 bases and J 9 bases; nucleotides not matched to a gene: 5. The CDR3 consists of 14 residues. Germline V gene data show CDR1 as DFQATT and CDR2 as SNEGSKA (reference sequence). CDR3: CSAGGTSGRAEQFF. The CDR3 nucleotides are TGCAGTGCGGGGGGGACTAGCGGGAGGGCTGAGCAGTTCTTC.

The table lists this clonotype with many counts. The V and J genes are TRBV20-1 and TRBJ1-2, with D tentatively TRBD1 (6 bases). Trimming shortened V by 1 base and J by 7 bases, and 13 bases separated the two germline ends. Germline values: CDR1 DFQATT, CDR2 SNEGSKA (reference sequence). The CDR3 is 13 residues long. Here the CDR3 reads CSARVYRVSGYTF. The CDR3 DNA is TGCAGTGCTAGAGTCTACAGGGTATCTGGCTACACCTTC.

The chain combines TRBV28 with TRBJ1-1, with D perhaps TRBD1 (5 bases). This CDR3 comprises 15 residues. Trimming left V 5 bases short and J 1 base short, with 14 bases between. Per germline, CDR1 MDHEN and CDR2 SYDVKM. Here the CDR3 DNA reads TGTGCCAGCAGTAAAACAGGTTTTGCGAACACTGAAGCTTTCTTT. Its protein product is CASSKTGFANTEAFF.

This rearrangement joins TRBV5-1 to TRBJ2-5; 9 bases are a match to TRBD2. The V and J ends lost 4 bases and 4 bases, in that order; junction bases with no gene match: 11. Germline V gives CDR1 SGHRS, CDR2 YFSETQ. The CDR3 length is 16 residues. The CDR3 here is CASSPPTSGMGETQYF. In DNA form, the CDR3 reads TGCGCCAGCAGCCCACCGACTAGCGGTATGGGAGAGACCCAGTACTTC.

This clonotype was seen more than once but under ten times. The rearrangement uses TRBV6-5 and TRBJ2-1; 10 bases align to TRBD2. Germline V gene data show CDR1 as MNHEY and CDR2 as SVGAGI. The CDR3 consists of 17 residues. Unmatched junction bases numbered 7, after V lost 0 bases and J lost 5 bases. Written as DNA, the CDR3 is TGTGCCAGCAGTTACTCGATTTGGACTAGCGGAAACAATGAGCAGTTCTTC. Translation gives CASSYSIWTSGNNEQFF.

This sequence joins TRBV6-2 or TRBV6-3 and TRBJ2-7; the D is unclear. CDR3 length equals 15 residues. Trimming pared 4 bases from V and 1 base from J, leaving 14 bases between. Germline values: CDR1 MNHEY, CDR2 SVGEGT. The CDR3 region has the DNA TGTGCCAGCAGTTCTACGACCTACCCATCCTACGAGCAGTACTTC. The encoded protein is CASSSTTYPSYEQYF.

The J gene is TRBJ1-5, the V gene TRBV5-5, with 7 bases aligning to TRBD1. V trimming: 0 bases; J trimming: 1 base; junction bases outside the gene matches: 4. CDR1 is SGHKS, CDR2 YYEKEE, per germline (reference sequence). CDR3 length: 16 residues. CDR3 in amino acids: CASSLAGGPSNQPQHF. The CDR3 nucleotides are TGTGCCAGCAGCTTGGCAGGGGGACCCAGCAATCAGCCCCAGCATTTT.

In this sample, this clonotype turned up many times. The rearrangement links TRBV7-9 to TRBJ2-1, with D unclear. Trimming shortened V by 1 base and J by 6 bases, and 4 bases separated the two germline ends. Germline CDR1 reads SEHNR; CDR2 reads FQNEAQ (reference sequence). There are 12 residues in the CDR3. The DNA for the CDR3 is TGTGCCAGCAGCTTAGAACCCAATGAGCAGTTCTTC. Its protein product is CASSLEPNEQFF.

This clonotype was seen a few times. V and J are TRBV20-1 and TRBJ1-2, with TRBD1 as a possible D gene (5 bases). With 6 bases removed from V and 8 bases from J, the gap between germline ends came to 13 bases. Germline-derived CDR1 and CDR2 are DFQATT and SNEGSKA (reference sequence). The CDR3 covers 11 residues. The CDR3: CSAVTGEGYTF. The CDR3 coding sequence is TGCAGTGCCGTCACAGGCGAGGGCTACACCTTC.

V usage is TRBV7-2 and J usage is TRBJ1-1, with D tentatively TRBD1 (5 bases). Germline CDR1 reads SGHTA; CDR2 reads FQGNSA. The CDR3 spans 11 residues. V lost 8 bases and J lost 8, with 12 bases in between. CDR3: CASGTSLEAFF. The CDR3 DNA reads as TGTGCCAGCGGGACCTCTCTCGAAGCTTTCTTT.